A selection of T cell receptor beta chains follows, all from one sample in a study of T-cell memory formation after mild COVID-19. TCRdb re-called the 5' RACE reads with MiXCR, one entry per CDR3 protein. Here the sample spans about 180,000 distinct CDR3 sequences, 16% being singletons. Sequenced material: PBMCs or a T cell subset sorted from them (not recorded which). All receptors derive from an adult woman who had mild COVID-19 (a few samples of this study predate the infection). Cell type and time point are not known. The CDR3 runs from the conserved cysteine through the conserved F or W. A D gene is named only where the DNA matches it firmly. Clone size appears in some rows only: once, few, many, or a class for an expanded clone.

V gene,J gene,D gene,clone size,CDR3 protein,CDR3 DNA
TRBV18,TRBJ2-7,TRBD1,NA,CASSPLDRGYEQYF,TGTGCCAGCTCACCATTAGACAGGGGCTACGAGCAGTACTTC
TRBV6-5,TRBJ1-1,NA,NA,CASSSPGLNTEAFF,TGTGCCAGCAGTTCGCCAGGATTGAACACTGAAGCTTTCTTT
TRBV6-6,TRBJ2-5,TRBD2,NA,CASSPDTSGGKTQYF,TGTGCCAGCAGCCCGGATACTAGCGGGGGAAAGACCCAGTACTTC
TRBV4-1,TRBJ2-3,TRBD2,few,CASSQGRVRGRGDTQYF,TGCGCCAGCAGCCAAGGGAGGGTACGGGGGAGGGGAGATACGCAGTATTTT
TRBV10-3,TRBJ1-1,NA,NA,CAISDPGGNTEAFF,TGTGCCATCAGTGACCCGGGAGGGAACACTGAAGCTTTCTTT
TRBV3-1,TRBJ2-4,TRBD1,NA,CASSHSVGGGIIQYF,TGTGCCAGCAGCCACTCGGTAGGGGGCGGAATCATTCAGTACTTC
TRBV12-3/TRBV12-4,TRBJ1-3,NA,NA,CASTPLGRRAFGNTIYF,TGTGCCAGCACACCCCTCGGCAGGAGGGCGTTCGGAAACACCATATATTTT
TRBV21-1,TRBJ1-5,NA,NA,CASNQPQHF,TGTGCCAGCAATCAGCCCCAGCATTTT
TRBV15,TRBJ2-1,NA,NA,CATSRDLGGNEQFF,TGTGCCACCAGCAGAGATCTCGGGGGAAATGAGCAGTTCTTC
TRBV7-9,TRBJ2-2,NA,few,CASSTAGQLAGELFF,TGTGCCAGCAGCACAGCGGGACAATTAGCAGGGGAGCTGTTTTTT
TRBV12-3/TRBV12-4,TRBJ2-1,TRBD1,few,CASSLRTGGENEQFF,TGTGCCAGCAGTTTAAGGACAGGGGGCGAAAATGAGCAGTTCTTC
TRBV20-1,TRBJ2-7,TRBD2,NA,CSASIPTSGDSYEQYF,TGCAGTGCCTCCATCCCAACTAGCGGGGACTCCTACGAGCAGTACTTC
TRBV4-3,TRBJ2-7,NA,few,CASSQDYGLGPYEQYF,TGCGCCAGCAGCCAAGACTACGGATTGGGACCTTACGAGCAGTACTTC
TRBV2,TRBJ1-1,NA,once,CASRILTGNTEAFF,TGTGCCAGCAGGATCCTGACAGGGAACACTGAAGCTTTCTTT
TRBV15,TRBJ2-4,NA,NA,CATSWGRGAKNIQYF,TGTGCCACCTCGTGGGGGAGAGGAGCCAAAAACATTCAGTACTTC
TRBV7-9,TRBJ2-2,NA,many,CASRRQKNTGELFF,TGTGCCAGCAGGCGACAGAAGAACACCGGGGAGCTGTTTTTT
TRBV3-1,TRBJ2-5,NA,few,CASSQDWGSQETQYF,TGTGCCAGCAGCCAAGATTGGGGGTCCCAAGAGACCCAGTACTTC
TRBV7-6,TRBJ2-3,NA,few,CASSLGISTGSLTDTQYF,TGTGCCAGCAGCTTAGGGATTTCGACAGGTTCACTCACAGATACGCAGTATTTT
TRBV7-4,TRBJ2-5,NA,NA,CASNYRPGQETQYF,TGTGCCAGCAACTACCGACCCGGACAAGAGACCCAGTACTTC
TRBV6-1,TRBJ1-3,NA,NA,CASRTASGNTIYF,TGTGCCAGCAGGACAGCCTCTGGAAACACCATATATTTT
TRBV5-1,TRBJ2-5,TRBD2,NA,CASSPWTSGGKTQYF,TGCGCCAGCAGCCCCTGGACTAGCGGGGGAAAGACCCAGTACTTC
TRBV25-1,TRBJ2-3,NA,few,CASSATGRTDTQYF,TGTGCCAGCAGCGCGACAGGCCGCACAGATACGCAGTATTTT
TRBV3-1,TRBJ2-1,NA,few,CASSPRVGEEVDEQFF,TGTGCCAGCAGCCCCAGGGTTGGGGAGGAAGTCGATGAGCAGTTCTTC
TRBV19,TRBJ2-7,TRBD1,few,CASSMPSGTGAYEQYF,TGTGCCAGTAGTATGCCATCCGGGACAGGGGCCTACGAGCAGTACTTC
TRBV7-2,TRBJ2-1,NA,few,CASSPPGLDNEQFF,TGTGCCAGCAGCCCCCCGGGACTGGACAATGAGCAGTTCTTC
TRBV5-1,TRBJ2-1,TRBD1,once,CAISQGAGGWNEQFF,TGCGCCATCAGCCAGGGTGCAGGGGGCTGGAATGAGCAGTTCTTC
TRBV29-1,TRBJ2-1,TRBD1,few,CSVQQGGSYNEQFF,TGCAGCGTCCAACAGGGGGGCTCCTACAATGAGCAGTTCTTC
TRBV2,TRBJ2-1,TRBD2,NA,CASSGLAFEQFF,TGTGCCAGCAGTGGACTAGCATTTGAGCAGTTCTTC
TRBV5-1,TRBJ2-7,NA,NA,CASSLSLKDSSFEQYF,TGCGCCAGCAGCTTATCACTAAAGGACAGTTCGTTCGAGCAGTACTTC
TRBV7-9,TRBJ1-1,NA,NA,CASSFGKTEAFF,TGTGCCAGCAGCTTTGGGAAAACTGAAGCTTTCTTT